This T cell receptor beta chain was sequenced for a study of T cells in Graves' hyperthyroidism and ophthalmopathy. Study findings and constraints: Most expanded thyroid clonotypes above 0.001 recurred in blood.

At least ten counts were recorded for this clonotype. Its antigen is unknown. The source material, RNA transcripts, was used to amplify TCR beta CDR3 regions. Using the HTBI primer set, a first-round RT-PCR was run on the TCR CDR3. TCRdb analysed the multiplex PCR reads with MiXCR anew, one entry per CDR3 protein. The repertoire includes approximately 380,000 distinct CDR3 sequences, about 18% of them detected once, and about 38% sits in the top ten. Sequences were obtained from blood. This clonotype was obtained from a young man with Graves' ophthalmopathy.

The CDR3 protein is CASFGASGGLETQYF. The CDR3 DNA follows: TGTGCCAGCTTCGGGGCTAGCGGGGGGCTAGAGACCCAGTACTTC. This rearrangement joins TRBV6-1 to TRBJ2-5; 11 bases line up with TRBD2. The CDR3 has 15 residues. The junction had 9 bases not matched to a gene; V was cut back by 8 bases and J by 4 bases. Germline values: CDR1 MNHNS, CDR2 SASEGT.